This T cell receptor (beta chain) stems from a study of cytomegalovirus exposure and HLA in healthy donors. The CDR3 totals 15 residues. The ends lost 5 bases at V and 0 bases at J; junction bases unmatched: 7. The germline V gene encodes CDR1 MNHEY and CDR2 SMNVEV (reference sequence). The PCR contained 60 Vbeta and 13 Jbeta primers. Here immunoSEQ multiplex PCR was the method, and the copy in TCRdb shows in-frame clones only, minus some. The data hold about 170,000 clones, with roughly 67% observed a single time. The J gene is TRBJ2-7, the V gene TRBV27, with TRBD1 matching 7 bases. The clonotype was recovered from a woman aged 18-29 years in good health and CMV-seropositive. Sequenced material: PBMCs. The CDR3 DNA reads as TGTGCCAGCAGTCTTCGGACAGGTAGCTCCTACGAGCAGTACTTC. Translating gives CASSLRTGSSYEQYF.